This record covers a single T cell receptor (beta chain). Its antigen is still unknown. A sample-barcoded 5' primer and a J-beta primer mix were used in a second PCR of about 7 to 11 cycles. The template-switch adaptor, which had 12 random nucleotides, put a tag on each cDNA molecule. In TCRdb, the 5' RACE reads were re-called with MiXCR into one record per CDR3 protein. The sample yields under 800,000 distinct CDR3 sequences, 35% to 45% seen once. The data were obtained in a study of blood T cells in healthy people across ages. Each sample provided at least 5.5 micrograms of extracted total RNA. Study results and limitations: A roughly linear fall in TCR beta diversity per million T cells was seen with increasing age.

Trimming left V 6 bases short and J 9 bases short, with 6 bases between. The CDR3 consists of 10 residues. CDR1 MNHNY and CDR2 SVGAGI come from the germline V gene (reference sequence). The sequenced sample consisted of blood. This receptor was obtained from a woman aged 60-75 years in good health. V and J are TRBV6-6 and TRBJ2-1; TRBD2 might be the D (5 bases). In DNA, the CDR3 is TGTGCCAGCAGAGGACTTGAGCAGTTCTTC. This translates into CASRGLEQFF.